This record concerns one TCR beta chain sequence. This sample stems from a study of blood T cell repertoires in COVID-19. Turning to the study itself: Sites in the United States, Italy and Spain provided acute and convalescent COVID-19 samples.

How the authors handled the data: For nucleated cells, counts were estimated from reference gene primer amplification. Sequencing was performed with immunoSEQ multiplex PCR; in TCRdb, only in-frame clones are kept and a portion is missing. Clonal size and the V and J genes are those of that table, whereas D and trimming came from the DNA. The data contain about 250,000 clones, around 89% of them singletons. This CDR3 is built from 14 residues. Germline CDR1 reads MDHEN; CDR2 reads SYDVKM. Trimming pared 3 bases from V and 2 bases from J, leaving 10 bases between. The rearrangement uses TRBV28 and TRBJ1-1; no clear D gene. The TCR was taken from a man under 40 with acute or convalescent COVID-19. Sequencing was performed on peripheral blood. Written as DNA, the CDR3 is TGTGCCAGCAGTTTCACCCGGGGTAACACTGAAGCTTTCTTT. It encodes CASSFTRGNTEAFF.